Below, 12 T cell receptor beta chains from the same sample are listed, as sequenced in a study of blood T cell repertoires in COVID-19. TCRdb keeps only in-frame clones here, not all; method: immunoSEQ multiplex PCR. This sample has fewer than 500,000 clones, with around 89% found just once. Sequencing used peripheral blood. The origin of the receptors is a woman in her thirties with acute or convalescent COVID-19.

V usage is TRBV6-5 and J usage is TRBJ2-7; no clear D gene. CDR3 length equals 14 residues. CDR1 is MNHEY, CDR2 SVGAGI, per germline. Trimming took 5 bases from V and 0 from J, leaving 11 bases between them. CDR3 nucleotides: TGTGCCAGCAGTAGCGTTCTTAGCTCCTACGAGCAGTACTTC. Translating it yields CASSSVLSSYEQYF.

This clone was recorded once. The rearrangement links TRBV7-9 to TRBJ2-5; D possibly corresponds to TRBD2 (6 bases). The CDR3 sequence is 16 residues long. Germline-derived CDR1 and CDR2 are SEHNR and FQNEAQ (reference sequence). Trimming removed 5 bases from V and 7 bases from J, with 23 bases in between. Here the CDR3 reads CASSKSEGGGKSTQYF. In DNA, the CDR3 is TGTGCCAGCAGCAAAAGCGAGGGCGGAGGGAAGTCGACCCAGTACTTC.

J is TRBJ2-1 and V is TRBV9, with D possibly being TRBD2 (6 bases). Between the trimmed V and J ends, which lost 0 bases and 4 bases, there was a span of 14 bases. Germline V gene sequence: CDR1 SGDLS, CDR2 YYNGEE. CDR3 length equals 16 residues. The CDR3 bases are TGTGCCAGCAGCGTAGTTGGGACTTTACCTTACAATGAGCAGTTCTTC. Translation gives CASSVVGTLPYNEQFF.

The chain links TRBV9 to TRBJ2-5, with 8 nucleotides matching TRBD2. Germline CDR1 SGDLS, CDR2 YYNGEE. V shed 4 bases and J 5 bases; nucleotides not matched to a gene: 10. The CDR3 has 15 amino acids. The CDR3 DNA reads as TGTGCCAGCAGCTCCATAGCGGGGCTGGGGGAGACCCAGTACTTC. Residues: CASSSIAGLGETQYF.

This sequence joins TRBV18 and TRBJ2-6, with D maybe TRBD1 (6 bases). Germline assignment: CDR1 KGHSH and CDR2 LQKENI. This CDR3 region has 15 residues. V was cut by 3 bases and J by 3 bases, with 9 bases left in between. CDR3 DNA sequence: TGTGCCAGCTCACCCACAGGGATTGGGGCCAACGTCCTGACTTTC. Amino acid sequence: CASSPTGIGANVLTF. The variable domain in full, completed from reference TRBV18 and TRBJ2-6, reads NAGVMQNPRHLVRRRGQEARLRCSPMKGHSHVYWYRQLPEEGLKFMVYLQKENIIDESGMPKERFSAEFPKEGPSILRIQQVVRGDSAAYFCASSPTGIGANVLTFGAGSRLTVL.

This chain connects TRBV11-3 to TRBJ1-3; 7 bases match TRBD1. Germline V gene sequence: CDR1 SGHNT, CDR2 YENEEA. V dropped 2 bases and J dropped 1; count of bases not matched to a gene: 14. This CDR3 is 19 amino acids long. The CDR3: CASSLPVGTVKGSGNTIYF. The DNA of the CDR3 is TGTGCCAGCAGCTTACCAGTGGGGACAGTAAAGGGTTCTGGAAACACCATATATTTT.

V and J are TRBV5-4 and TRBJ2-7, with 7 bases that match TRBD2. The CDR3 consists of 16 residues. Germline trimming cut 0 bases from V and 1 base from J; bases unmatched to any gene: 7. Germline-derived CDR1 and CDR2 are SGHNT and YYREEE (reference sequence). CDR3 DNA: TGTGCCAGCAGCTTGGCCCCGCGGGGGAAATCCTACGAGCAGTACTTC. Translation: CASSLAPRGKSYEQYF.

The CDR3: CASSEGQGQGYTF. As DNA, the CDR3 is TGTGCCAGCAGTGAAGGACAGGGGCAAGGCTACACCTTC. The chain recombines TRBV28 with TRBJ1-2, with 9 bases that match TRBD1. V was pared by 5 bases and J by 8 bases, with 6 bases of the junction left unmatched. There are 13 residues in the CDR3. Looked up from germline, CDR1 is MDHEN and CDR2 is SYDVKM.

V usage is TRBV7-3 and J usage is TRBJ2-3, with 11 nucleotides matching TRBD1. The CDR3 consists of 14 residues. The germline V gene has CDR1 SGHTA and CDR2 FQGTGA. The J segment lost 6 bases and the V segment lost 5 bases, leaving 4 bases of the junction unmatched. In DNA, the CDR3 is TGTGCCAGCAGCCCGGGACAGGGGGAGGATACGCAGTATTTT. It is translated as CASSPGQGEDTQYF.

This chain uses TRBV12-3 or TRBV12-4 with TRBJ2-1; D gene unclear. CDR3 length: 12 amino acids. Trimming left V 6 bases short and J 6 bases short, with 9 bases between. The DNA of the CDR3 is TGTGCCAGCAGCTCGAAGCTCAATGAGCAGTTCTTC. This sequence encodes CASSSKLNEQFF.

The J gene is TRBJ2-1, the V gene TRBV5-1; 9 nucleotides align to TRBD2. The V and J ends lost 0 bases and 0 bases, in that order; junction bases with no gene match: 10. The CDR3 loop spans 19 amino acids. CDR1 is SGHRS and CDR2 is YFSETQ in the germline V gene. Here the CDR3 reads CASSLVPSGGTSSYNEQFF. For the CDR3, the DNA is TGCGCCAGCAGCTTGGTGCCCAGCGGGGGGACCAGCTCCTACAATGAGCAGTTCTTC.

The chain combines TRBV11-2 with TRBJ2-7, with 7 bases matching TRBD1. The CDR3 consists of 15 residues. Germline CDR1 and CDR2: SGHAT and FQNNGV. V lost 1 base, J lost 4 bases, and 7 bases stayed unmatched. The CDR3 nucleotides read TGTGCCAGCAGCTTAGTGGGGGACAGCTTATACGAGCAGTACTTC. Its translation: CASSLVGDSLYEQYF.